These T cell receptor beta chains were read from a single sample in a study of OX40 agonist ivuxolimab in advanced cancers. Using immunoSEQ multiplex PCR, the repertoire was profiled, and TCRdb retains in-frame clones only, with some absent. The sample holds under 25,000 clones; roughly four fifths are singletons and the top ten take 3.1%. This specimen consisted of CD4+ or CD8+ T cells sorted from blood, obtained in a trial of the OX40 agonist ivuxolimab. All receptors derive from an adult with an advanced solid tumor such as melanoma, head and neck, liver or kidney cancer. The CDR3 runs from the conserved cysteine through the conserved F or W. D genes are given only for firm matches. Size is omitted from some rows. Given values are once, few, many or a class for expanded clones.

CDR3nt: TGTGCCAGCAGTTACTCGGGCGTCTATGGCTACACCTTC
CDR3aa: CASSYSGVYGYTF
abundance: NA
d_gene: NA
v_gene: TRBV6-5
j_gene: TRBJ1-2

CDR3nt: TGTGCCTGGAGTACCACAGGGGGCAGCTACGAGCAGTACTTC
CDR3aa: CAWSTTGGSYEQYF
abundance: once
d_gene: TRBD1
v_gene: TRBV30
j_gene: TRBJ2-7

CDR3nt: TGTGCCAGCAGCCCCGAACGGGCGGGTGTAACTGAAGCTTTCTTT
CDR3aa: CASSPERAGVTEAFF
abundance: once
d_gene: NA
v_gene: TRBV11-2
j_gene: TRBJ1-1

CDR3nt: TGTGCCACCAGCGCCTCCCGAGCGGGTCTTGGCACAGATACGCAGTATTTT
CDR3aa: CATSASRAGLGTDTQYF
abundance: NA
d_gene: NA
v_gene: TRBV15
j_gene: TRBJ2-3

CDR3nt: TGTGCCAGCAGCTTGAAATCAGGGGCCAACGTCCTGACTTTC
CDR3aa: CASSLKSGANVLTF
abundance: NA
d_gene: NA
v_gene: TRBV5-4
j_gene: TRBJ2-6

CDR3nt: TGCGCCAGCAGCTCGACAGGGGTCGGGGCCAACGTCCTGACTTTC
CDR3aa: CASSSTGVGANVLTF
abundance: NA
d_gene: TRBD1
v_gene: TRBV5-1
j_gene: TRBJ2-6

CDR3nt: TGTGCCAGCAGCTTAGTCCCCTACCGGGTTGAGACCCAGTACTTC
CDR3aa: CASSLVPYRVETQYF
abundance: NA
d_gene: NA
v_gene: TRBV7-2
j_gene: TRBJ2-5

CDR3nt: TGTGCCAGCAGCCGACAGGGGGCTTCGGGGGAGCTGTTTTTT
CDR3aa: CASSRQGASGELFF
abundance: NA
d_gene: TRBD1
v_gene: TRBV5-6
j_gene: TRBJ2-2

CDR3nt: TGTGCCAGCAGCTTCGGACTAGCGGGTTACAATGAGCAGTTCTTC
CDR3aa: CASSFGLAGYNEQFF
abundance: NA
d_gene: TRBD2
v_gene: TRBV5-6
j_gene: TRBJ2-1

CDR3nt: TGCGCCAGCCAAGGACAGGTGAACACTGAAGCTTTCTTT
CDR3aa: CASQGQVNTEAFF
abundance: NA
d_gene: TRBD1
v_gene: TRBV23-1
j_gene: TRBJ1-1

CDR3nt: TGTGCCAGCACCTCCGGGACAGGGGCTAGCACAGATACGCAGTATTTT
CDR3aa: CASTSGTGASTDTQYF
abundance: NA
d_gene: TRBD1
v_gene: TRBV5-4
j_gene: TRBJ2-3

CDR3nt: TGTGCCAGTAGTAGGGGGACAGGGACTTCAACTAATGAAAAACTGTTTTTT
CDR3aa: CASSRGTGTSTNEKLFF
abundance: NA
d_gene: TRBD1
v_gene: TRBV19
j_gene: TRBJ1-4

CDR3nt: TGTGCCAGCAGCCTTACAGGGGACTATGGCTACACCTTC
CDR3aa: CASSLTGDYGYTF
abundance: once
d_gene: TRBD1
v_gene: TRBV6-5
j_gene: TRBJ1-2

CDR3nt: TGCGCCAGCAGCCAAGATGGACGGAAAAACATTCAGTACTTC
CDR3aa: CASSQDGRKNIQYF
abundance: NA
d_gene: NA
v_gene: TRBV4-3
j_gene: TRBJ2-4